This entry is about one T cell receptor beta chain. No cognate antigen has been identified for it. One base away there is no much larger clone; base qualities are not given. For CDR1 and CDR2, the germline V gene (reference sequence) lists LGHDT and YNNKEL. The CDR3 has 18 amino acids, counting the end cysteine and phenylalanine. The CDR3 DNA has 54 bases and is translated from base 1. Between the V and J ends, shortened by 2 bases and 0 bases respectively, the junction contains 14 bases. The CDR3 regions of human TCRbeta chains were analyzed by immunosequencing. As for how the authors treated the data: Repertoire TCRs were matched against a reference library of SARS-CoV-2-specific TCRs generated with the MIRA antigen-specificity platform. Breadth meant the fraction of unique TCRs that were SARS-CoV-2-associated, whereas depth meant the fraction of total T cells that were SARS-CoV-2-associated. Using the MIRA data, each spike-specific TCR was assigned both to the spike region to which the TCR was reactive and to a CD4 or CD8 class. Log10-transformed breadth and depth values were compared by one-way ANOVA with Sidak's multiple comparisons tests. Not all clones reach the TCRdb copy of this immuneACCESS table, which keeps in-frame sequences only. Checked studies attribute under half of the gap to unresolved V genes and leave the rest unexplained. V, J and clone size were drawn from that table, and D and trimming were deduced from the DNA. The sample records under 200,000 clones, roughly 92% of which are singletons. The ten top clones hold less than 1.5% of the sample.

What this sample's time point label stands for: baseline before first vaccination. Samples from vaccinated people were obtained from the UK trials COV001 and COV002, which included a single-blind randomized controlled phase 2/3 trial of AZD1222 (ChAdOx1 nCoV-19) in healthy adults. For TCRbeta chain sequencing, PBMC samples were collected from trial participants at day 0 and at day 28 after the second dose. This specimen comes from a study of T cell responses to AZD1222 COVID-19 vaccine (dated by TCRdb to 2020 to 2022). Regarding the complete study: AZD1222 recipients whose second dose came at about 4 weeks and those whose second dose came at about 12 weeks were combined into one group, since spike-specific TCR depth and breadth did not differ between the two schedules. A total of approximately 230 trial participants underwent TCR sequencing, of whom 207 received two doses of AZD1222 and about 25 received two doses of the MenACWY control vaccine. Trial participants were enrolled by age into 18-55, 56-69 and 70-plus year subgroups, with about 150, 28 and 57 TCR-sequenced participants respectively. The study at large found these results: Because no samples from the day 14 peak response were available, repertoires could be characterized only after the peak T cell response. In the small 56-69-year group, the increase in depth fell short of significance, most likely because of low power. The whole spike protein was spanned by vaccine-associated CD4 TCRs, and dominant responses were seen in regions 160-218 and 743-854. Spike-specific TCR breadth and depth rose significantly after two AZD1222 doses compared with day 0 and with MenACWY recipients. Conclusions about previously exposed vaccinees are limited, since just six or seven AZD1222 recipients were seropositive for SARS-CoV-2 at baseline. Reportedly, almost half of the unique spike-specific TCRs recognized epitopes lying outside the regions that are mutated in the B.1.351 and B.1.1.7 variants. Participants were mostly white British and included more females than males, and it was suggested by the authors that clonal diversity may have been underestimated.

The receptor's source is an adult in good health. The sequences come from peripheral blood, collected on day 0 of AZD1222 vaccination. The sequence joins TRBV3-1 (or the pseudogene TRBV3-2) to TRBJ1-6, with TRBD1 perhaps the D gene, on 5 matching bases. The sequenced DNA: TGTGCCAGCAGCCAACTCACGGGGGGGTTCTCCTATAATTCACCCCTCCACTTT. The resulting protein is CASSQLTGGFSYNSPLHF.